Presented here are 28 T cell receptor beta chains from one specimen sequenced in a study of blood T cells in healthy people across ages. A second PCR of roughly 7 to 11 cycles used a sample-barcoded 5' primer and a J-beta primer mix. TCRdb analysed the 5' RACE reads with MiXCR anew, one entry per CDR3 protein. The profile shows about 1.5 million distinct CDR3 sequences, 40% to 50% of them singletons. Specimen: blood. These receptors were taken from a woman in her late teens or twenties in good health.

About this clonotype itself: Just one base apart from a much larger clone, this may be a read error. V is TRBV5-1 and J is TRBJ2-1; 9 bases are a match to TRBD2. V trimming: 6 bases; J trimming: 7 bases; junction bases outside the gene matches: 8. There are 14 residues in the CDR3. Germline V gene lookup returns CDR1 SGHRS and CDR2 YFSETQ. CDR3 residues: CASKNLAGTNEQFF. The CDR3 DNA follows: TGCGCCAGCAAAAATCTAGCGGGAACAAATGAGCAGTTCTTC.

J is TRBJ2-1 and V is TRBV27, with D unresolved. Germline CDR1 MNHEY, CDR2 SMNVEV (reference sequence). V lost 0 bases and J 7 bases, leaving 7 bases between the germline ends. The CDR3 covers 13 residues. In nucleotides, the CDR3 is TGTGCCAGCAGTTTATCCCTCCAGAATGAGCAGTTCTTC. This gives the protein CASSLSLQNEQFF.

The chain combines TRBV28 with TRBJ1-5; D uncertain. Between the trimmed V and J ends, which lost 5 bases and 9 bases, there was a span of 11 bases. The CDR3 spans 12 residues. Per germline, CDR1 MDHEN and CDR2 SYDVKM. The CDR3 reads CASSLGLSPQHF. The CDR3 region has the DNA TGTGCCAGCAGTCTTGGTCTTTCGCCCCAGCATTTT.

The table lists this clonotype with a few counts. The chain has TRBV6-5 and TRBJ1-6; 9 nucleotides align to TRBD1. Germline CDR1 MNHEY, CDR2 SVGAGI. With V trimmed by 0 bases and J by 0 bases, 6 bases remained unmatched. The CDR3 spans 19 residues. The CDR3 reads CASSYSRTGASSYNSPLHF. CDR3 nucleotide sequence: TGTGCCAGCAGTTACTCAAGGACAGGGGCGAGCTCCTATAATTCACCCCTCCACTTT.

This clonotype was detected ten times or more. The rearrangement uses TRBV20-1 and TRBJ2-7; D remains ambiguous. Trimming cost V 1 base and J 4 bases, with 5 bases left between them. Germline V gene data show CDR1 as DFQATT and CDR2 as SNEGSKA (reference sequence). CDR3 length equals 11 residues. The CDR3 loop is CSARVLYEQYF. Here the CDR3 DNA reads TGCAGTGCTAGAGTTTTGTACGAGCAGTACTTC.

About this clonotype itself: This sequence may be a read error, since a much larger clone differs from it by one base. This chain links TRBV28 with TRBJ2-5; perhaps D is TRBD1 or TRBD2 (6 bases each). CDR1 is MDHEN, CDR2 SYDVKM, per germline. V lost 6 bases and J lost 11, with 22 bases in between. The CDR3 contains 14 residues. CDR3 amino acids: CASSLIGGFNEQYF. CDR3 sequence (DNA): TGTGCCAGCAGCCTAATAGGGGGGTTCAATGAGCAGTACTTC.

This clonotype was counted between two and nine times. The chain joins TRBV9 to TRBJ2-1, with D possibly TRBD2 on 6 matching bases. In germline, CDR1 is SGDLS, CDR2 YYNGEE. Trimming took 10 bases from V and 3 from J, leaving 14 bases between them. The CDR3 is 13 residues long. CDR3 in amino acids: CASGSIGYNEQFF. CDR3 DNA sequence: TGTGCCTCCGGGAGCATCGGCTACAATGAGCAGTTCTTC. Full variable domain (missing parts from reference TRBV9 and TRBJ2-1): DSGVTQTPKHLITATGQRVTLRCSPRSGDLSVYWYQQSLDQGLQFLIQYYNGEERAKGNILERFSAQQFPDLHSELNLSSLELGDSALYFCASGSIGYNEQFFGPGTRLTVL.

The rearrangement joins TRBV6-2 or TRBV6-3 to TRBJ2-2, with 15 bases matching TRBD2. CDR3 length: 17 amino acids. Germline CDR1 MNHEY, CDR2 SVGEGT. V trimming: 6 bases; J trimming: 0 bases; junction bases outside the gene matches: 2. CDR3 amino acids: CASSRTSGGANTGELFF. The CDR3 DNA is TGTGCCAGCAGCAGGACTAGCGGGGGGGCGAACACCGGGGAGCTGTTTTTT.

In its sample, this clonotype was seen a few times. This chain connects TRBV28 to TRBJ2-7, with 9 bases lining up with TRBD2. Near its end, the DNA agrees better with TRBJ2-5, so the J call may be wrong. The CDR3 covers 15 residues. Germline V gene lookup returns CDR1 MDHEN and CDR2 SYDVKM. CDR3 sequence reads: CASSTPLAGGETQYF. DNA for the CDR3: TGTGCCAGCAGTACCCCACTAGCGGGCGGGGAGACCCAGTACTTC.

The J gene is TRBJ2-3, the V gene TRBV2; possible D gene TRBD2, 6 bases. The CDR3 runs 15 residues. V was clipped by 4 bases and J by 0 bases, with 11 bases between them. CDR1 is SNHLY and CDR2 is FYNNEI in the germline V gene. This CDR3 is CASSGQAGSTDTQYF. The CDR3 DNA sequence: TGTGCCAGCAGTGGACAAGCGGGTAGCACAGATACGCAGTATTTT.

The rearrangement joins TRBV5-8 to TRBJ2-5; 7 nucleotides match TRBD1. The V gene end was trimmed by 1 base and the J gene end by 1 base; junction bases not matched to a gene: 4. CDR1 is SGHTS and CDR2 is YDEGEE in the germline V gene. This CDR3 is 15 amino acids long. CDR3 region: CASSLTGAIQETQYF. For the CDR3, the DNA is TGTGCCAGCAGCTTGACAGGGGCGATCCAAGAGACCCAGTACTTC.

This chain uses TRBV20-1 with TRBJ1-5, with D uncertain. Germline V gene lookup returns CDR1 DFQATT and CDR2 SNEGSKA (reference sequence). The CDR3 consists of 12 residues. Trimming shortened V by 6 bases and J by 0 bases, and 6 bases separated the two germline ends. The CDR3 nucleotides read TGCAGTGCGACTTATAGCAATCAGCCCCAGCATTTT. This encodes CSATYSNQPQHF.

This clonotype occurred a few times. V gene TRBV6-6 combines with J gene TRBJ1-4, with D maybe TRBD1 (5 bases). Trimming stripped 10 bases from V and 7 bases from J, with 10 bases between. The germline gives CDR1 MNHNY, CDR2 SVGAGI (reference sequence). This CDR3 comprises 11 residues. Written as DNA, the CDR3 is TGTGCCACCGGGGGAACTGAAAAACTGTTTTTT. Its translation is CATGGTEKLFF.

Ten or more counts support this clonotype. With a much larger clone just one base away, this may be a read error. The chain couples TRBV29-1 to TRBJ2-7; no definite D call. The CDR3 length is 11 residues. Per the germline V gene, CDR1 is SQVTM and CDR2 is ANQGSEA. V lost 7 bases and J 3 bases, leaving 10 bases between the germline ends. The CDR3 bases are TGCAGCGGTGCTGGCAGCTACGAGCAGTACTTC. Its protein product is CSGAGSYEQYF.

The chain uses TRBV6-5 and TRBJ1-5; D unclear. V lost 2 bases and J 4 bases, leaving 6 bases between the germline ends. The CDR3 spans 13 residues. Germline V gives CDR1 MNHEY, CDR2 SVGAGI. The DNA for the CDR3 is TGTGCCAGCAGTTACGTCAGTAATCAGCCCCAGCATTTT. Protein: CASSYVSNQPQHF.

This clonotype was detected a few times. This sequence joins TRBV12-3 or TRBV12-4 and TRBJ2-1; TRBD2 matches 7 bases. Losses at the gene ends were 4 bases for V and 10 bases for J; bases not matched to a gene: 4. The CDR3 spans 12 residues. The CDR3 sequence: CASSSLGREQFF. CDR3 in DNA: TGTGCCAGCAGTTCCCTCGGGAGGGAGCAGTTCTTC.

This clonotype occurred many times. V and J are TRBV6-5 and TRBJ2-3; 7 bases match TRBD2. Unmatched junction bases numbered 11, after V lost 6 bases and J lost 5 bases. This CDR3 contains 15 residues. Germline CDR1 MNHEY, CDR2 SVGAGI. CDR3 loop: CASSPGGISGDTQYF. CDR3 nucleotide sequence: TGTGCCAGCAGCCCGGGGGGTATTAGCGGAGATACGCAGTATTTT.

In regard to this clonotype: A read error may account for a junction end that differs from germline. The CDR3 DNA sequence: TGTGCCTGGAGGCTGACAGGGGCCACAGATATGCAGTATTTT. Encoded protein: CAWRLTGATDMQYF. The chain carries TRBV30 and TRBJ2-3; 8 positions agree with TRBD1. CDR1 is GTSNPN and CDR2 is SVGIG in the germline V gene (reference sequence). The CDR3 is 14 residues long. Drawing the rest from reference TRBV30 and TRBJ2-3, the complete variable domain is SQTIHQWPATLVQPVGSPLSLECTVEGTSNPNLYWYRQAAGRGLQLLFYSVGIGQISSEVPQNLSASRPQDRQFILSSKKLLLSDSGFYLCAWRLTGATDMQYFGPGTRLTVL.

The chain employs TRBV5-1 and TRBJ2-2, with TRBD2 identical over 13 bases. V lost 7 bases, J lost 4 bases, and 4 bases stayed unmatched. CDR1 and CDR2 from the germline V gene are SGHRS and YFSETQ. The CDR3 totals 15 residues. The CDR3 DNA is TGCGCCAGCGGACTAGCGGGAGCTGGCACCGGGGAGCTGTTTTTT. Amino acid sequence: CASGLAGAGTGELFF.

The V gene is TRBV24-1, the J gene TRBJ2-1, with 10 bases aligning to TRBD2. The CDR3 extends over 15 amino acids. Trimming removed 6 bases from V and 3 bases from J; junction bases left unmatched: 4. In germline, CDR1 is KGHDR, CDR2 SFDVKD. Here the CDR3 DNA reads TGTGCCACCAGTTCCATAGCGGGAGGCTACAATGAGCAGTTCTTC. As protein: CATSSIAGGYNEQFF.

The chain is built from TRBV20-1 and TRBJ2-5, with 10 positions matching TRBD2. The CDR3 sequence is 15 residues long. Germline CDR1 reads DFQATT; CDR2 reads SNEGSKA (reference sequence). Trimming took 1 base from V and 0 from J; bases not matched to a gene: 2. The CDR3: CSARGTSGYQETQYF. CDR3 in DNA: TGCAGTGCTAGAGGGACTAGCGGCTACCAAGAGACCCAGTACTTC.

Comment on this clonotype: It may be a read error: a sequence one base away is much more abundant. The rearrangement uses TRBV4-2 and TRBJ2-1; 10 bases fit TRBD2. The J call may be in error: the DNA end matches TRBJ2-7 better. The CDR3 contains 17 residues. The germline CDR1 and CDR2 sequences are LGHNA and YNFKEQ. In nucleotides, the CDR3 is TGTGCCAGCAGCCAAAGCGGGAGGGCTAGCTCCTACAATGAGCAGTACTTC. Protein product: CASSQSGRASSYNEQYF.

This clonotype turned up a few times. The chain has TRBV6-5 and TRBJ2-1, with 10 bases that match TRBD1. The CDR3 has 13 residues. CDR1 and CDR2 from the germline V gene are MNHEY and SVGAGI. The ends lost 6 bases at V and 15 bases at J; junction bases unmatched: 11. CDR3 amino acids: CASRRTGTGVLFF. In DNA, the CDR3 is TGTGCCAGCAGACGAACCGGGACAGGGGTCCTGTTCTTC.

This chain links TRBV27 with TRBJ2-1, with unresolved D. CDR3 length: 17 amino acids. Germline lookup yields CDR1 MNHEY and CDR2 SMNVEV (reference sequence). Deletions cut 5 bases from V and 3 bases from J, with 20 bases between. CDR3 nucleotides: TGTGCCAGCAGTCCCCCGGCGAGAGTTTTAATCTACAATGAGCAGTTCTTC. Translated: CASSPPARVLIYNEQFF.

This clonotype was found a few times. V gene TRBV20-1 combines with J gene TRBJ2-3; 8 nucleotides line up with TRBD2. Per the germline V gene, CDR1 is DFQATT and CDR2 is SNEGSKA (reference sequence). V shed 2 bases and J 0 bases; nucleotides not matched to a gene: 4. The CDR3 length is 15 residues. The CDR3 DNA sequence: TGCAGTGCTAGAACTTCTAGCGGGAGCACAGATACGCAGTATTTT. Its translation: CSARTSSGSTDTQYF.

This clonotype was seen only a few times. The rearrangement joins TRBV4-1 to TRBJ2-7; 9 positions agree with TRBD2. After removal of 1 base from V and 4 bases from J, the junction contained 5 bases not matched to a gene. The CDR3 has 15 amino acids. CDR1 is MGHRA and CDR2 is YSYEKL in the germline V gene. The CDR3 sequence: CASSQGGGAFYEQYF. In DNA, the CDR3 is TGCGCCAGCAGCCAAGGCGGGGGGGCCTTTTACGAGCAGTACTTC.

The chain combines TRBV6-2 or TRBV6-3 with TRBJ1-5; D is ambiguous. Germline V lookup: CDR1 MNHEY, CDR2 SVGEGT. V lost 6 bases and J 0 bases, leaving 9 bases between the germline ends. This CDR3 is built from 14 residues. The DNA for the CDR3 is TGTGCCAGCAGGGCGGTGTATAGCAATCAGCCCCAGCATTTT. It is translated as CASRAVYSNQPQHF.

V and J are TRBV18 and TRBJ1-6, with 7 bases matching TRBD1. This CDR3 has 16 residues. Germline-derived CDR1 and CDR2 are KGHSH and LQKENI. V shed 0 bases and J 8 bases; nucleotides not matched to a gene: 7. CDR3: CASSPPSRQGDSPLHF. The CDR3 DNA reads as TGTGCCAGCTCACCACCGTCGCGCCAGGGGGATTCACCCCTCCACTTT.